A selection of T cell receptor beta chains follows, all from one sample in a study of vaccination effects on CD4 cells after COVID-19. Their cognate antigens are unknown. Assay: immunoSEQ multiplex PCR; the TCRdb copy retains only in-frame clones and omits some. The sample has 40,000 to 60,000 clones, approximately 74% seen once. The sample in question was CD4+ T cells from PBMCs cultured without peptide, obtained before COVID-19 vaccination. Source of these receptors: a human donor who had a prior SARS-CoV-2 infection. CDR3s include the opening cysteine and the closing phenylalanine or tryptophan. The D gene is left open where the match is weak. Not all rows give a size; the values are once, few, many and, for expanded clones, a class.

clone_size j_call v_call d_call cdr3_aa cdr3_nt
- TRBJ2-5 TRBV9 - CASSVGHRVETQYF TGTGCCAGCAGCGTAGGGCACAGGGTCGAGACCCAGTACTTC
- TRBJ2-3 TRBV7-2 TRBD2 CASSLRLSAGGPRDTQYF TGTGCCAGCAGCTTAAGATTATCCGCGGGGGGGCCCAGAGATACGCAGTATTTT
- TRBJ1-3 TRBV12-5 - CASGQGSGNTIYF TGTGCTAGTGGTCAGGGCTCTGGAAACACCATATATTTT
- TRBJ1-3 TRBV7-8 - CASSLDRVTSSGNTIYF TGTGCCAGCAGCTTAGATCGGGTGACAAGCTCTGGAAACACCATATATTTT
- TRBJ2-1 TRBV27 TRBD2 CASSFLAEPRNEQFF TGTGCCAGCAGTTTCCTAGCGGAGCCCCGCAATGAGCAGTTCTTC
- TRBJ2-3 TRBV10-1 - CASRKRRFGTRGDTQYF TGCGCCAGCAGAAAAAGGAGGTTCGGGACCCGGGGAGATACGCAGTATTTT
- TRBJ2-5 TRBV11-2 - CASSLVRETQYF TGTGCCAGCAGCTTAGTTCGGGAGACCCAGTACTTC
- TRBJ2-2 TRBV28 - CASSSAGGYDTGELFF TGTGCCAGCAGTTCTGCGGGTGGGTACGACACCGGGGAGCTGTTTTTT
- TRBJ1-6 TRBV3-1/TRBV3-2 - CASSRRDSESPLHF TGTGCCAGCAGCCGCCGGGACTCAGAGTCACCCCTCCACTTT
few TRBJ2-5 TRBV19 - CASSMGGAGETQYF TGTGCCAGTAGTATGGGGGGGGCCGGAGAGACCCAGTACTTC
few TRBJ1-6 TRBV3-1/TRBV3-2 - CASRPDGYSPLHF TGTGCCAGCAGACCCGACGGATACTCACCCCTCCACTTT
- TRBJ1-1 TRBV11-2 - CASSLSGPTTEAFF TGTGCCAGCAGCTTATCAGGACCCACAACTGAAGCTTTCTTT
once TRBJ1-1 TRBV18 TRBD1 CASSPTGGDTEAFF TGTGCCAGCTCACCGACAGGGGGTGACACTGAAGCTTTCTTT
- TRBJ2-5 TRBV6-6 - CASSYSLVQETQYF TGTGCCAGCAGTTACTCGCTAGTCCAAGAGACCCAGTACTTC
- TRBJ2-1 TRBV9 TRBD2 CASSDGTSAYNEQFF TGTGCCAGCAGCGACGGGACTAGCGCGTACAATGAGCAGTTCTTC
- TRBJ2-7 TRBV5-4 - CASSIGRTYEQYF TGTGCCAGCAGCATTGGACGAACGTACGAGCAGTACTTC
once TRBJ2-2 TRBV2 - CASTKDTGELFF TGTGCCAGCACCAAGGACACCGGGGAGCTGTTTTTT
- TRBJ2-3 TRBV12-3/TRBV12-4 - CASSLHSTDTQYF TGTGCCAGCAGTTTACACAGCACAGATACGCAGTATTTT
- TRBJ2-3 TRBV7-6 - CASSPLQGNTDTQYF TGTGCCAGCAGCCCCTTACAGGGAAACACAGATACGCAGTATTTT
- TRBJ2-5 TRBV11-2 - CASSTEWQGRETQYF TGTGCCAGCAGCACCGAGTGGCAGGGTAGGGAGACCCAGTACTTC
- TRBJ2-7 TRBV19 TRBD2 CASSETSGSSYEQYF TGTGCCAGTAGTGAAACTAGCGGGAGTTCGTACGAACAGTACTTC
few TRBJ2-7 TRBV7-2 - CASSLRWGSHEQYF TGTGCCAGCAGCCTTAGGTGGGGATCCCACGAGCAGTACTTC
few TRBJ2-7 TRBV11-2 - CASSHFYSYEQYF TGTGCCAGCAGCCACTTCTACTCCTACGAGCAGTACTTC
- TRBJ2-7 TRBV4-1 - CASSQVFVPYEQYF TGCGCCAGCAGCCAAGTTTTTGTTCCCTACGAGCAGTACTTC
- TRBJ1-6 TRBV18 - CASSPPATWDKNSPLHF TGTGCCAGCTCACCACCTGCGACCTGGGACAAAAATTCACCCCTCCACTTT
- TRBJ1-1 TRBV3-1/TRBV3-2 - CASSQDWGRGAFF TGTGCCAGCAGCCAAGATTGGGGACGTGGGGCTTTCTTT